The following is a TCR beta chain sequence with its context. Its antigen is unknown. CDR1 and CDR2 (germline): MDHEN, SYDVKM. Deletions cut 1 base from V and 6 bases from J, with 9 bases between. This CDR3 comprises 13 residues. 60 Vbeta and 13 Jbeta primers were used in PCR. The data were produced by immunoSEQ multiplex PCR, yet TCRdb's version contains in-frame clones alone and is incomplete. In the table there are about 170,000 clones, 55% to 65% of which are singletons. The data belong to a study of cytomegalovirus exposure and HLA in healthy donors. Regarding the study as a whole: After further analysis at a later stage, 15,000 to 20,000 TCR beta sequences were associated with HLA alleles at 0.05 false discovery rate.

Input material: PBMCs. The receptor comes from a man in his forties in good health and CMV-seronegative. The V and J genes are TRBV28 and TRBJ1-1, with a tentative D call TRBD1 (5 bases). The CDR3 here is CASSLFRASEAFF. CDR3 nucleotide sequence: TGTGCCAGCAGTTTATTCAGGGCGTCTGAAGCTTTCTTT.